By sample fraction, the clone carrying this TCR beta chain is medium-sized. Its specificity is unknown. These data are taken from a study of T cells after yellow fever vaccination. TCR cDNA was made by 5'RACE template switching, adding a universal primer site and UMIs. TCRdb processed the 5' RACE reads anew with MiXCR; each CDR3 protein has one entry. The sample gives 150,000 to 200,000 distinct CDR3 sequences, about 11% of which show up once; 36% is in the top ten. Study-level points and caveats: A large majority of primary-vaccination clones showed up again after the booster (96% CD4, around 90% CD8). CD4 and CD8 compartments shared a small share of clonotypes, likely from convergent recombination. A secondary response was less intense yet reached its peak sooner, at day 5 versus 15.

With 2 bases removed from V and 3 bases from J, the gap between germline ends came to 9 bases. The CDR3 has 14 residues. CDR1 and CDR2 (germline): MRHNA, SNTAGT. The clonotype was recovered from a young man who received the YFV17D yellow fever vaccine. Sequenced material: CD8+ T cells sorted from PBMCs, taken 15 days after the yellow fever booster vaccination. The chain couples TRBV6-4 to TRBJ2-3, with a possible D match to TRBD2 (7 bases). CDR3 sequence reads: CASSDGGATDTQYF. In DNA, the CDR3 is TGTGCCAGCAGTGACGGGGGGGCGACAGATACGCAGTATTTT.